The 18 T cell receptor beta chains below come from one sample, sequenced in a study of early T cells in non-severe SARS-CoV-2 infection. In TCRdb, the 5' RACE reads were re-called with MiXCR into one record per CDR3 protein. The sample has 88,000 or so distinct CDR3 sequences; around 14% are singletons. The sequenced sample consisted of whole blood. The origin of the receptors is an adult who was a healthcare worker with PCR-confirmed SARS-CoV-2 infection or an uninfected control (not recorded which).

DNA for the CDR3: TGCGCCAGCAGCCAAGATCGAGGTCCAGGATACGAGCAGTACTTC. It codes for CASSQDRGPGYEQYF. V usage is TRBV4-1 and J usage is TRBJ2-7; D call uncertain. The CDR3 consists of 15 residues. CDR1 MGHRA and CDR2 YSYEKL come from the germline V gene. V was clipped by 0 bases and J by 4 bases, with 13 bases between them.

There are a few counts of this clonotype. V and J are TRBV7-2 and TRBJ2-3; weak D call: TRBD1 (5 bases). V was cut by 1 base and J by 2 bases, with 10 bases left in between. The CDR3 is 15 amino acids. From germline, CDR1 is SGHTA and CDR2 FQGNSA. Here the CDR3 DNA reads TGTGCCAGCAGCTTAGTTCCAGGGTACACAGATACGCAGTATTTT. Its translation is CASSLVPGYTDTQYF.

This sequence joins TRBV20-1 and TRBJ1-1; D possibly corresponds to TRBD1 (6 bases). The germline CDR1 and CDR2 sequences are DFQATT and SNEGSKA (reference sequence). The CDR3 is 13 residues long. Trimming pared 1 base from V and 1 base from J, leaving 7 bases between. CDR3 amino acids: CSARGTANTEAFF. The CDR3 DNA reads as TGCAGTGCTAGAGGGACAGCGAACACTGAAGCTTTCTTT.

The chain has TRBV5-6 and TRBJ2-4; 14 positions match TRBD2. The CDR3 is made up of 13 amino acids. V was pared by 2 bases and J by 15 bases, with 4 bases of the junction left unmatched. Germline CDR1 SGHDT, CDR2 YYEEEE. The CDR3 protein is CASSLRLAGGAYF. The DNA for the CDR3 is TGTGCCAGCAGCTTACGACTAGCGGGAGGGGCGTACTTC.

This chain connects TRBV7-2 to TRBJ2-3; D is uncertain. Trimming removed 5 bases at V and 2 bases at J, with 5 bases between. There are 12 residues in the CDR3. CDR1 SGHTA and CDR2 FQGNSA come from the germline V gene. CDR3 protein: CASSRYTDTQYF. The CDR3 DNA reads TGTGCCAGCAGCCGGTACACAGATACGCAGTATTTT.

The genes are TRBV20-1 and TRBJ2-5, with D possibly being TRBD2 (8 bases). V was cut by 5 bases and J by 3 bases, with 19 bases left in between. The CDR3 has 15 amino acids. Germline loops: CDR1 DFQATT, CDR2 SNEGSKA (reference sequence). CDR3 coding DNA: TGCAGTGCTCCAAGACAGGGACTAGGCAAAGAGACCCAGTACTTC. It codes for CSAPRQGLGKETQYF.

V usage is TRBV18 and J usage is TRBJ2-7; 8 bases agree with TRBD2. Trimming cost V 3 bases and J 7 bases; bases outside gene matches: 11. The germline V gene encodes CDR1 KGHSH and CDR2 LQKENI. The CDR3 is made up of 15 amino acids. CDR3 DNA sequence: TGTGCCAGCTCACCTTCCGGGACTAGTTGGGAAGAGCAGTACTTC. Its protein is CASSPSGTSWEEQYF.

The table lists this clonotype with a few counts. CDR3 in DNA: TGTGCCAGCAGCCCCCCAGGATCGAGCAATCAGCCCCAGCATTTT. It translates to CASSPPGSSNQPQHF. The rearrangement joins TRBV6-6 to TRBJ1-5; D remains ambiguous. The V end lost 6 bases, the J end lost 1 base, and 13 bases lay between the germline ends. Germline V CDR1 and CDR2: MNHNY, SVGAGI (reference sequence). The CDR3 spans 15 residues.

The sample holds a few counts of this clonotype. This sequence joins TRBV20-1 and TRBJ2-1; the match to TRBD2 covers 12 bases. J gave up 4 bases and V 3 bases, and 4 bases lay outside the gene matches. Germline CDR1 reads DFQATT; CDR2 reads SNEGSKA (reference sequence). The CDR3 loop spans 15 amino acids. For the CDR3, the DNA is TGCAGTGCTAGCAGCGGGACTAGCGGGTACAATGAGCAGTTCTTC. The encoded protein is CSASSGTSGYNEQFF.

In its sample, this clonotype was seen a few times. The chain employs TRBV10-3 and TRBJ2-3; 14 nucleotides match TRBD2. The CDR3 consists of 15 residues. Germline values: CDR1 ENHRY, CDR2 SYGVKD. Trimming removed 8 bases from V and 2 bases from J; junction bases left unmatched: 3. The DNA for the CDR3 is TGTGCCATCGGGGGACTAGCGGGGGACACAGATACGCAGTATTTT. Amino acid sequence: CAIGGLAGDTDTQYF.

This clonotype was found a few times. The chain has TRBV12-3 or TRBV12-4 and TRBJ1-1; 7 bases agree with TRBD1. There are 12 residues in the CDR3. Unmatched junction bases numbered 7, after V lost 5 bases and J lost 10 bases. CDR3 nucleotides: TGTGCCAGCAGTCGCGACAGGGTGGGAGCTTTCTTT. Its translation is CASSRDRVGAFF.

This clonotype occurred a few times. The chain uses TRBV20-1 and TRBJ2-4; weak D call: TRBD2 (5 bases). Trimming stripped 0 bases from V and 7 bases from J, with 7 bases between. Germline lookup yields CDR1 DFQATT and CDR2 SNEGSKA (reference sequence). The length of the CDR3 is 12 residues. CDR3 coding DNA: TGCAGTGCTAGAGATCGAGGGAACATTCAGTACTTC. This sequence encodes CSARDRGNIQYF.

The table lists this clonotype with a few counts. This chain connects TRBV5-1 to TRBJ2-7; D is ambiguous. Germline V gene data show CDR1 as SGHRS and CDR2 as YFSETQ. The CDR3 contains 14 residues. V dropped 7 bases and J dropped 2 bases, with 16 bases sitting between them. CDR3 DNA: TGCGCCAGCGCCCCGGACCCTATCACCTACGAGCAGTACTTC. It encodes CASAPDPITYEQYF. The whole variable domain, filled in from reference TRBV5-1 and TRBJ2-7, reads KAGVTQTPRYLIKTRGQQVTLSCSPISGHRSVSWYQQTPGQGLQFLFEYFSETQRNKGNFPGRFSGRQFSNSRSEMNVSTLELGDSALYLCASAPDPITYEQYFGPGTRLTVT.

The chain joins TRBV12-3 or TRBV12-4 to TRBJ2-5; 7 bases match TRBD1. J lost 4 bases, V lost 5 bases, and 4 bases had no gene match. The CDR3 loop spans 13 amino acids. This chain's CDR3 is CASSPGTAETQYF. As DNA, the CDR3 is TGTGCCAGCAGTCCTGGGACAGCAGAGACCCAGTACTTC.

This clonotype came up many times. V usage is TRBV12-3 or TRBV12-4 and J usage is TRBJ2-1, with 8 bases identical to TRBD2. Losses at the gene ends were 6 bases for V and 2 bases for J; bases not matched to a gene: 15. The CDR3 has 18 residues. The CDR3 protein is CASRTGTSAGGTYNEQFF. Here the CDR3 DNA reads TGTGCCAGCAGGACCGGGACATCGGCGGGAGGCACCTACAATGAGCAGTTCTTC.

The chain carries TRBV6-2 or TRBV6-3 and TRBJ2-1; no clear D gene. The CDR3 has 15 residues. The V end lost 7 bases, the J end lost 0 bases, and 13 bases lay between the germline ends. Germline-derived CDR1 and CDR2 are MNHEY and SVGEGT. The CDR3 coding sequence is TGTGCCAGCACCGACGTCCAGAGCTCCTACAATGAGCAGTTCTTC. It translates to CASTDVQSSYNEQFF.

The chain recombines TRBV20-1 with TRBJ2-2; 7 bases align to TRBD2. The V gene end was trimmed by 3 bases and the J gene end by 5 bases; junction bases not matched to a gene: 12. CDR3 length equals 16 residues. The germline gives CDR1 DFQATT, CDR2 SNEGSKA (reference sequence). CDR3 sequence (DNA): TGCAGTGCTAGGGAAGCGGGACTACTACGGACCGGGGAGCTGTTTTTT. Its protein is CSAREAGLLRTGELFF.

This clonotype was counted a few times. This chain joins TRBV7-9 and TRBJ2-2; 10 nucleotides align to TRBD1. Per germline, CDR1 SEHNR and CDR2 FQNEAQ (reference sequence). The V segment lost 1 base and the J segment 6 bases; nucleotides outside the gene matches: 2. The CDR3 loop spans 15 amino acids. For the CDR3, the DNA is TGTGCCAGCAGCTTAGTTGGGACAGGGGCCGGGGAGCTGTTTTTT. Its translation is CASSLVGTGAGELFF.